This TCR beta chain derives from a study of PD-L1 blockade in urothelial cancer. In the study overall: At 6 weeks and at 3 weeks (second dose) after treatment start, blood was analyzed.

Overall study results and limits: Below-median TCR clonality that was measured in pretreatment blood predicted better survival.

The time point was: peripheral blood 6 weeks after treatment start. Locally advanced or metastatic urothelial carcinoma affected the patients. The CDR3 consists of 15 residues. V was cut by 0 bases and J by 3 bases, with 9 bases left in between. Germline V lookup: CDR1 MNHEY, CDR2 SVGAGI. In this sample, this clone turned up a few times. Its specificity is unknown. Method: immunoSEQ multiplex PCR; TCRdb's copy keeps in-frame clones and lacks some. The sample holds about 50,000 clones, approximately 85% seen once. This TCR came from a man over 45 with urothelial cancer. Specimen: PBMCs, collected around atezolizumab (anti-PD-L1) treatment. J is TRBJ1-5 and V is TRBV6-5; D gene ambiguous. CDR3 region: CASSYSAGHNQPQHF. The CDR3 DNA reads TGTGCCAGCAGTTACTCGGCAGGTCACAATCAGCCCCAGCATTTT.